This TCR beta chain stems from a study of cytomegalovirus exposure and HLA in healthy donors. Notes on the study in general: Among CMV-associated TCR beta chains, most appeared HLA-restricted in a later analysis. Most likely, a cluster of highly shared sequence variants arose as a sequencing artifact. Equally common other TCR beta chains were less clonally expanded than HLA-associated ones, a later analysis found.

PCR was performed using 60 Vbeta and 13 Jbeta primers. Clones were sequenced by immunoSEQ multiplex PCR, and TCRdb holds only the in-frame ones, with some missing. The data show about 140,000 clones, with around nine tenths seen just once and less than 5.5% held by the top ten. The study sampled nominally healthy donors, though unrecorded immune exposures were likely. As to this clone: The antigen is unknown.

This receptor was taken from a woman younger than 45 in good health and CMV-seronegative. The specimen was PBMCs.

The CDR3 coding sequence is TGTGCCAGCCAATCTAGCGGGAGGTCCTACGAGCAGTACTTC. It is translated as CASQSSGRSYEQYF. The V gene is TRBV7-3, the J gene TRBJ2-7; 11 bases agree with TRBD2. Germline CDR1 SGHTA, CDR2 FQGTGA. The CDR3 consists of 14 residues. V was clipped by 8 bases and J by 1 base; unmatched bases: 4.